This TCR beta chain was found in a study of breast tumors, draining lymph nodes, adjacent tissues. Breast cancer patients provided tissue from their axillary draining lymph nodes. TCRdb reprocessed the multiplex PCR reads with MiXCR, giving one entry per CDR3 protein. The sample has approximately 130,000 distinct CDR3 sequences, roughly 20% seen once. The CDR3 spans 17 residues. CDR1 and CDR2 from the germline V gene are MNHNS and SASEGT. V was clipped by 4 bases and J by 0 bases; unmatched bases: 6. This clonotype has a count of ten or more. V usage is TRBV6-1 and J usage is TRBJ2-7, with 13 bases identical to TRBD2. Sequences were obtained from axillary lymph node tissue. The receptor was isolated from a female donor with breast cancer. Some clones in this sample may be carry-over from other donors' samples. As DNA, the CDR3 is TGTGCCAGCAGTGGGGGGACTAGCGGGAAGAGCTCCTACGAGCAGTACTTC. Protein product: CASSGGTSGKSSYEQYF.